This T cell receptor beta chain was recovered during a study of blood T cells in healthy people across ages. Study-wide context: Template switching caught about one barcoded beta molecule for each two T cells. General observations from the study: Naive T cell percentage strongly correlated with TCR beta diversity. Age showed a roughly linear inverse relationship with TCR beta diversity per million T cells.

Worth noting for this clonotype: The target antigen is unknown.

Sample-barcoded 5' priming and a J-beta primer mix drove a second PCR of roughly 7 to 11 cycles. MiXCR, applied by TCRdb to the 5' RACE reads, yields one record per CDR3 protein. Altogether 1 million or so distinct CDR3 sequences are present, roughly 45% being singletons, with the ten largest covering approximately 20%. Trimming took 4 bases from V and 1 from J; bases not matched to a gene: 1. The CDR3 extends over 13 amino acids. CDR1 SQVTM and CDR2 ANQGSEA come from the germline V gene. Sequencing input: blood. The sequence was collected from a woman aged 60-70 years in good health. J is TRBJ2-5 and V is TRBV29-1; 9 bases align to TRBD2. The CDR3 loop is CSVVRGGQETQYF. In DNA form, the CDR3 reads TGCAGCGTTGTGCGGGGGGGCCAAGAGACCCAGTACTTC. Using reference TRBV29-1 and TRBJ2-5 for the parts outside the CDR3, the full variable domain is SAVISQKPSRDICQRGTSLTIQCQVDSQVTMMFWYRQQPGQSLTLIATANQGSEATYESGFVIDKFPISRPNLTFSTLTVSNMSPEDSSIYLCSVVRGGQETQYFGPGTRLLVL.